The sample holds a few counts of the clone carrying this TCR beta chain. The record originates from a study of patients and donors after allogeneic stem cell transplantation. TCRdb re-called the RT-PCR reads through MiXCR, storing one row per CDR3 protein. The data contain around 82,000 distinct CDR3 sequences, about 5% of them singletons. This CDR3 region has 15 residues. Germline lookup yields CDR1 SGHRS and CDR2 YFSETQ. The germline V and J ends were trimmed by 1 base and 0 bases, with 5 bases remaining between them. This clonotype was obtained from a human donor who was either an allogeneic HSCT recipient or a stem cell or donor lymphocyte infusion donor (not recorded which). It is not recorded whose cells these are; they may come from a transplant donor. Material: blood, either unsorted or a sorted T cell fraction (not recorded which). The chain is built from TRBV5-1 and TRBJ2-6; D call uncertain. The CDR3 reads CASSLSPSGANVLTF. DNA for the CDR3: TGCGCCAGCAGCTTGTCCCCCTCTGGGGCCAACGTCCTGACTTTC.